There are many counts of the clone carrying this T cell receptor beta chain. No antigen is known for it. There are 16 residues in the CDR3. The V gene lost 3 bases and the J gene lost 2 bases, with 16 bases spanning the gap. The germline gives CDR1 MDHEN, CDR2 SYDVKM. The sample belongs to a study of neurological immune-mediated disorders. Study as a whole: Of the approximately 35 patients who had multiple sclerosis, approximately 31 had the relapsing-remitting form and 3 had the secondary progressive form. Study-wide results and caveats: Whereas HTLV-1-associated myelopathy showed the most TCR clonal expansion, multiple sclerosis showed the least, with levels below those of healthy controls.

With 10-nucleotide random UMIs included, cDNA was synthesized by 5'RACE. One entry per CDR3 protein results from TCRdb running MiXCR on the 5' RACE reads. The sample lists 45,000 to 55,000 distinct CDR3 sequences; roughly 3.8% were seen once. Sample: PBMCs. The rearrangement uses TRBV28 and TRBJ2-5, with a possible D match to TRBD2 (6 bases). The clonotype comes from a man aged 60 to 75 with multiple sclerosis. This chain's CDR3 is CASSLIPTGGQETQYF. The CDR3 DNA sequence: TGTGCCAGCAGTTTGATCCCAACTGGGGGGCAAGAGACCCAGTACTTC.